This TCR beta chain was observed in a study of blood T cell repertoires in COVID-19. Data came from immunoSEQ multiplex PCR; TCRdb stores just in-frame clones and leaves some out. The data show some 14,000 clones, approximately 83% seen once. The germline V gene has CDR1 MNHEY and CDR2 SMNVEV (reference sequence). V gave up 6 bases and J gave up 1 base; unmatched junction bases: 4. This CDR3 has 15 residues. The sequence derives from a woman aged 55-75 years with acute or convalescent COVID-19. The V call is TRBV27, the J call TRBJ1-5; 9 bases are shared with TRBD1. Sample: peripheral blood. This CDR3 reads CASRGTGQSNQPQHF. DNA of the CDR3: TGTGCCAGCAGGGGGACAGGGCAAAGCAATCAGCCCCAGCATTTT.